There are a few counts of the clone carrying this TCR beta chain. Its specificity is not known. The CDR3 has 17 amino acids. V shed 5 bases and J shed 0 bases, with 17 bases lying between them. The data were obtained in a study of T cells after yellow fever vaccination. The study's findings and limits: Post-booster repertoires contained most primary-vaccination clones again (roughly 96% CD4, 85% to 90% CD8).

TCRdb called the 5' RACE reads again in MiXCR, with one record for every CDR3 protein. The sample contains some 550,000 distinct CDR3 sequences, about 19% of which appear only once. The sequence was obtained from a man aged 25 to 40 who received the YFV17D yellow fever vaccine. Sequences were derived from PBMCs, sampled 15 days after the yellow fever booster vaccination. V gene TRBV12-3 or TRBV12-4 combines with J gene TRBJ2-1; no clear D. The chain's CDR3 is CASSPTSSGSSYNEQFF. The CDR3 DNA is TGTGCCAGCAGTCCAACCTCCTCGGGCAGCTCCTACAATGAGCAGTTCTTC.